This TCR beta chain stems from a study of identical twins. The study's findings and limits: Twin pairs' shared out-of-frame alpha sequences were enriched in low generation probability.

Template switching created a universal primer site, and the cDNA included unique molecular identifiers. TCRdb independently ran MiXCR on the 5' RACE reads; one entry per CDR3 protein. The sample has some 560,000 distinct CDR3 sequences, nearly 10% seen once. This clonotype was seen more than once but under ten times. Its antigen is unknown. V was clipped by 5 bases and J by 1 base, with 11 bases between them. Germline V gene lookup returns CDR1 MDHEN and CDR2 SYDVKM. The CDR3 has 14 residues. This sample was also put to use in a study of yellow fever vaccine responses in identical twins.

Sequencing was done on a sample of PBMCs. The chain is built from TRBV28 and TRBJ1-1; D is possibly TRBD1 (5 bases). The clonotype originates from a young woman in good health. CDR3 sequence reads: CASSQGGENTEAFF. The DNA of the CDR3 is TGTGCCAGCAGTCAGGGAGGGGAGAACACTGAAGCTTTCTTT.